This T cell receptor beta chain was identified during a study of blood T cell repertoires in COVID-19. Study-level background: From T cells, B-cell-depleted T cells, or PBMCs came the material, which was cDNA or gDNA.

Individuals drawn from approximately 22 US areas were roughly 18 to 89 years old. The study assigned cohorts using participant-reported clinical history. Generated by immunoSEQ multiplex PCR, the TCRdb table keeps only in-frame clones and is missing some. This sample yields roughly 320,000 clones, of which approximately 84% are seen a single time; 3.5% to 4.5% belongs to the top ten. Germline V gives CDR1 SGHRS, CDR2 YFSETQ. The CDR3 has 13 amino acids. Comments on this clone: An end of the junction differs from the germline gene, which may be a read error.

This chain connects TRBV5-1 to TRBJ2-7; the D gene is possibly TRBD1 (6 bases). The source material was PBMCs or T cells enriched from blood (not recorded which). This receptor was obtained from a young man who had recovered from COVID-19. CDR3 DNA sequence: TGCGCCAGCAGCTTGAATAGCCGGGACAAAAATTCATTC. Translating gives CASSLNSRDKNSF.